Each of the 17 T cell receptor beta chains below was sequenced from the same sample in a study of cytomegalovirus exposure and HLA in healthy donors. 13 Jbeta primers and 60 Vbeta primers were used for the PCR. Profiled with immunoSEQ multiplex PCR; TCRdb holds only in-frame clones, not every one. The table lists about 170,000 clones, approximately 85% of them singletons. The sequenced sample consisted of PBMCs. These receptors were taken from a man in his thirties or forties in good health and CMV-seropositive.

The CDR3 DNA is TGTGCCAGCAGCTTAGAAGGGACAGGGGTTCAGCCCCAGCATTTT. Protein sequence: CASSLEGTGVQPQHF. The chain is built from TRBV11-3 and TRBJ1-5, with 10 bases identical to TRBD1. The CDR3 runs to 15 residues. V lost 0 bases, J lost 6 bases, and 2 bases stayed unmatched. Germline-derived CDR1 and CDR2 are SGHNT and YENEEA.

The rearrangement uses TRBV11-2 and TRBJ1-4; D not certain. CDR1 and CDR2 (germline): SGHAT, FQNNGV. The CDR3 spans 15 residues. Trimming stripped 2 bases from V and 0 bases from J, with 7 bases between. CDR3: CASSLRLATNEKLFF. The CDR3 DNA is TGTGCCAGCAGCTTAAGACTTGCAACTAATGAAAAACTGTTTTTT.

This clone was recorded a few times. The rearrangement uses TRBV6-1 and TRBJ1-5; TRBD1 is a possible D gene (5 bases). Germline assignment: CDR1 MNHNS and CDR2 SASEGT. CDR3 length: 15 residues. V lost 3 bases and J 2 bases, leaving 11 bases between the germline ends. The CDR3 spells CASSDRGNGNQPQHF. CDR3 in DNA: TGTGCCAGCAGTGATCGGGGGAATGGCAATCAGCCCCAGCATTTT.

V is TRBV7-9 and J is TRBJ2-1, with 7 bases fitting TRBD2. Germline values: CDR1 SEHNR, CDR2 FQNEAQ (reference sequence). This CDR3 contains 14 residues. J was trimmed by 6 bases and V by 5 bases; bases with no gene match: 7. CDR3 sequence reads: CASSGREGLNEQFF. The CDR3 DNA sequence: TGTGCCAGCAGCGGGAGGGAGGGGCTCAATGAGCAGTTCTTC.

In nucleotides, the CDR3 is TGTGCCAGCAGCCAAGAGGTTAGCGGGAGTAGGGAATATTTT. Protein product: CASSQEVSGSREYF. The chain couples TRBV14 to TRBJ2-3; TRBD2 matches at 9 bases. The CDR3 is made up of 14 amino acids. Germline V CDR1 and CDR2: SGHDN, FVKESK. The trim removed 0 bases at V and 15 bases at J, leaving 10 bases unmatched.

This sequence joins TRBV10-3 and TRBJ1-1, with a tentative D call TRBD1 (5 bases). This CDR3 has 14 residues. CDR1 ENHRY and CDR2 SYGVKD come from the germline V gene. Trimming shortened V by 0 bases and J by 6 bases, and 11 bases separated the two germline ends. CDR3 sequence reads: CAISESGVESEAFF. CDR3 DNA sequence: TGTGCCATCAGTGAGTCAGGGGTAGAATCTGAAGCTTTCTTT.

J is TRBJ2-3 and V is TRBV7-2, with 11 positions matching TRBD1. V shed 5 bases and J 6 bases; nucleotides not matched to a gene: 10. This CDR3 contains 16 residues. In germline, CDR1 is SGHTA, CDR2 FQGNSA. The DNA for the CDR3 is TGTGCCAGCAGCACCCGGACAGGGGGCGATTTGGATACGCAGTATTTT. This translates into CASSTRTGGDLDTQYF.

V and J are TRBV4-2 and TRBJ2-1; 7 bases line up with TRBD1. The V gene end was trimmed by 2 bases and the J gene end by 8 bases; junction bases not matched to a gene: 12. The CDR3 extends over 16 amino acids. The germline V gene has CDR1 LGHNA and CDR2 YNFKEQ. The CDR3 protein is CASSQPDRARSDEQFF. In nucleotides, the CDR3 is TGTGCCAGCAGCCAACCCGACAGGGCTCGAAGCGATGAGCAGTTCTTC.

The chain is built from TRBV11-2 and TRBJ2-7; 8 bases line up with TRBD1. CDR1 and CDR2 from the germline V gene are SGHAT and FQNNGV. The length of the CDR3 is 15 residues. The J segment lost 2 bases and the V segment lost 5 bases, leaving 8 bases of the junction unmatched. CDR3 loop: CASSPRGLPTYEQYF. CDR3 bases: TGTGCCAGCAGCCCCAGGGGGCTGCCCACCTACGAGCAGTACTTC.

Concerning this clone: Mismatch with germline at one junction end may stem from a read error. V usage is TRBV7-7 and J usage is TRBJ1-1; D remains ambiguous. This CDR3 region has 13 residues. Germline values: CDR1 SSHAT, CDR2 FNYEAQ (reference sequence). CDR3 bases: TGTGCTAGCAGCCCTATCGCGGACACTGAAGCTTTCTTT. This encodes CASSPIADTEAFF.

V and J are TRBV27 and TRBJ2-7; no definite D call. The V and J ends lost 2 bases and 2 bases respectively, with 10 bases between them. This CDR3 comprises 14 residues. Germline CDR1 reads MNHEY; CDR2 reads SMNVEV (reference sequence). The CDR3: CASSLGGFPYEQYF. CDR3 DNA: TGTGCCAGCAGTTTAGGCGGATTTCCCTACGAGCAGTACTTC.

V gene TRBV2 combines with J gene TRBJ2-1; the match to TRBD2 covers 9 bases. With V trimmed by 7 bases and J by 7 bases, 14 bases remained unmatched. The CDR3 covers 16 residues. The germline V gene has CDR1 SNHLY and CDR2 FYNNEI. The CDR3 DNA reads TGTGCCAGCACCCGAAGGGCGGGAGGGCCTACGAATGAGCAGTTCTTC. It is translated as CASTRRAGGPTNEQFF.

The DNA for the CDR3 is TGTGCCACCAGCAGGGGACATAGCGGGAGGGACAATGAGCAGTTCTTC. Protein product: CATSRGHSGRDNEQFF. The gene calls are TRBV15 and TRBJ2-1, with 11 positions matching TRBD2. The germline V gene has CDR1 LNHNV and CDR2 YYDKDF (reference sequence). The CDR3 runs 16 residues. V trimming: 3 bases; J trimming: 5 bases; junction bases outside the gene matches: 6. The variable domain in full, completed from reference TRBV15 and TRBJ2-1, reads DAMVIQNPRYQVTQFGKPVTLSCSQTLNHNVMYWYQQKSSQAPKLLFHYYDKDFNNEADTPDNFQSRRPNTSFCFLDIRSPGLGDTAMYLCATSRGHSGRDNEQFFGPGTRLTVL.

Concerning this clone: In the same sample, other DNA sequences code for this CDR3. J is TRBJ2-1 and V is TRBV7-9; 12 positions match TRBD2. After removal of 1 base from V and 6 bases from J, the junction contained 1 base not matched to a gene. The CDR3 totals 15 residues. Germline CDR1 is SEHNR and CDR2 is FQNEAQ (reference sequence). CDR3: CASSLGLAGVNEQFF. In nucleotides, the CDR3 is TGTGCCAGCAGCTTAGGACTAGCGGGAGTCAATGAGCAGTTCTTC.

This sequence joins TRBV7-8 and TRBJ2-5, with a weak D call TRBD2 (7 bases). The CDR3 covers 15 residues. V gave up 5 bases and J gave up 0 bases, with 13 bases separating them. Germline loops: CDR1 SGHVS, CDR2 FQNEAQ. DNA of the CDR3: TGTGCCAGCAGCCTGGGGCGGGGGCACCAAGAGACCCAGTACTTC. Translated: CASSLGRGHQETQYF.

This sequence joins TRBV5-1 and TRBJ1-2, with D tentatively TRBD1 (5 bases). CDR1 and CDR2 (germline): SGHRS, YFSETQ. The CDR3 runs to 13 residues. V lost 7 bases, J lost 4 bases, and 14 bases lay in between. The CDR3 loop reads CASQVGEAYGYTF. DNA for the CDR3: TGCGCCAGCCAGGTGGGGGAGGCCTATGGCTACACCTTC.

V usage is TRBV2 and J usage is TRBJ2-5, with D possibly being TRBD2 (6 bases). This CDR3 is 13 amino acids long. Germline assignment: CDR1 SNHLY and CDR2 FYNNEI. Trimming left V 6 bases short and J 5 bases short, with 13 bases between. The CDR3 here is CASRGGLEETQYF. Written as DNA, the CDR3 is TGTGCCAGCAGGGGGGGACTTGAGGAGACCCAGTACTTC.